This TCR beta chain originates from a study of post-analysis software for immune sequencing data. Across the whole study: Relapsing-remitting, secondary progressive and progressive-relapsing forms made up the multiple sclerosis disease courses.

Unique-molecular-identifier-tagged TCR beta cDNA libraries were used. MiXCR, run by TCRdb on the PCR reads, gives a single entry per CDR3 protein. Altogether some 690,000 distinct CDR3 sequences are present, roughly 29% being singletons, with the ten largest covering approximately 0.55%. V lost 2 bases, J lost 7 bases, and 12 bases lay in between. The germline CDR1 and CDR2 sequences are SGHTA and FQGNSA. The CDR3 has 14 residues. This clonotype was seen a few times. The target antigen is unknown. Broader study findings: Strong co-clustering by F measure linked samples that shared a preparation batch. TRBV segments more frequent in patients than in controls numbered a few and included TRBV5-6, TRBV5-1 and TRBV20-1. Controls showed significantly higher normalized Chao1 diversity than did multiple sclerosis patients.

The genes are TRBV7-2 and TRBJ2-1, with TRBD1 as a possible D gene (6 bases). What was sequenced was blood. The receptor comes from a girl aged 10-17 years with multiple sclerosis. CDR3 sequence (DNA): TGTGCCAGCAGCTTATCACAGGGTCCTAATGAGCAGTTCTTC. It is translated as CASSLSQGPNEQFF.